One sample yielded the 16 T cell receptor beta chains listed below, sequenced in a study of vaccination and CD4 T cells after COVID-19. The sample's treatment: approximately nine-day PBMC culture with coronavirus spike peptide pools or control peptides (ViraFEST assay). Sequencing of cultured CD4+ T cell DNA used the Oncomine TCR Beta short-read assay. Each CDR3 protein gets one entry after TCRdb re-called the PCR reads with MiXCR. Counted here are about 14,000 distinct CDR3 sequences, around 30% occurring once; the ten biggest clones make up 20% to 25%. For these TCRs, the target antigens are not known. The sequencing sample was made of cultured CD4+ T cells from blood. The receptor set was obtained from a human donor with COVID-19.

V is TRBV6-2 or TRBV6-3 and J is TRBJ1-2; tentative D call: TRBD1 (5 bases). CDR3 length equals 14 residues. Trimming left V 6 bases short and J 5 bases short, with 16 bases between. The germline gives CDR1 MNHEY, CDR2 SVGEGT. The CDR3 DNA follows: TGTGCCAGCAGGGGGCCGACACAAATTTATGGCTACACCTTC. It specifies CASRGPTQIYGYTF.

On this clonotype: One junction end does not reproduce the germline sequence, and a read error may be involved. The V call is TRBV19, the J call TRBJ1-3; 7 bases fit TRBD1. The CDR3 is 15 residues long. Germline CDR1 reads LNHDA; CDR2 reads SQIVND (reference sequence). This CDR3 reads CVSSGQGESGNTIYF. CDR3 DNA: TGTGTCAGTAGTGGGCAGGGGGAATCTGGAAACACCATATATTTT.

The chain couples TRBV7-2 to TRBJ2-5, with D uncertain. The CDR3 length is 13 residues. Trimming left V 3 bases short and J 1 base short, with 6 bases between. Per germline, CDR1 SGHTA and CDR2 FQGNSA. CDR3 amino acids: CASSLRTQETQYF. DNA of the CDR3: TGTGCCAGCAGCTTGCGGACCCAAGAGACCCAGTACTTC.

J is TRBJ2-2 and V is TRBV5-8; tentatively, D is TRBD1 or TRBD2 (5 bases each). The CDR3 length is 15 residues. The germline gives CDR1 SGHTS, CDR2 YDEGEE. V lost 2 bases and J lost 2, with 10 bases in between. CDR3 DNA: TGTGCCAGCAGCTTAATGGGACCAAACACCGGGGAGCTGTTTTTT. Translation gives CASSLMGPNTGELFF.

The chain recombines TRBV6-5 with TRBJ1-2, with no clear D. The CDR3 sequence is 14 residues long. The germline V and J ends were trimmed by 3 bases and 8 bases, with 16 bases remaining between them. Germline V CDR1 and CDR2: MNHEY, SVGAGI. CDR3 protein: CASSYSWGGDGYTF. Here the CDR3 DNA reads TGTGCCAGCAGTTATTCGTGGGGAGGTGACGGCTACACCTTC.

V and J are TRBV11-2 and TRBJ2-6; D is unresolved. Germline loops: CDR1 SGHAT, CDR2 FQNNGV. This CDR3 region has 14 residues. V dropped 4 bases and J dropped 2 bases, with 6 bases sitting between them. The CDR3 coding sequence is TGTGCCAGCAGCTCCGTAACTGGGGCCAACGTCCTGACTTTC. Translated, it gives CASSSVTGANVLTF.

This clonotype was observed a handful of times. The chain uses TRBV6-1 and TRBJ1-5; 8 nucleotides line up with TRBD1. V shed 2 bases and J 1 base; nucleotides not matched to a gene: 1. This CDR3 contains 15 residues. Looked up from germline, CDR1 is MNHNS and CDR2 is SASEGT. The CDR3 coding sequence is TGTGCCAGCAGTGAATCAGGGGGCAGCAATCAGCCCCAGCATTTT. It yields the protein CASSESGGSNQPQHF.

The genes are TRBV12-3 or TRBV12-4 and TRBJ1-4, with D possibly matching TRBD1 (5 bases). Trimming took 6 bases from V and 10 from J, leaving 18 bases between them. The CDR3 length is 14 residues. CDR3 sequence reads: CASSLGTKRGKLFF. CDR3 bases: TGTGCCAGCAGCCTCGGGACTAAGCGGGGAAAACTGTTTTTT.

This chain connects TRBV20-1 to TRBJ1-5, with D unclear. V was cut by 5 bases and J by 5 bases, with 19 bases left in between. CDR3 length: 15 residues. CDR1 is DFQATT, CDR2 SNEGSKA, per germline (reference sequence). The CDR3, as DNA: TGCAGTGCTCGCCCGTGGGAGGGTCCGGATCAGCCCCAGCATTTT. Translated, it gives CSARPWEGPDQPQHF.

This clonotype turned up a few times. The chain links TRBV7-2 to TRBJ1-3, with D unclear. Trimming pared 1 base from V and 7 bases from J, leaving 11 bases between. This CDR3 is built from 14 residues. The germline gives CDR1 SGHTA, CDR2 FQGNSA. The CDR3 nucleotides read TGTGCCAGCAGCTTAGGGACGTTTGGGAACACCATATATTTT. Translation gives CASSLGTFGNTIYF.

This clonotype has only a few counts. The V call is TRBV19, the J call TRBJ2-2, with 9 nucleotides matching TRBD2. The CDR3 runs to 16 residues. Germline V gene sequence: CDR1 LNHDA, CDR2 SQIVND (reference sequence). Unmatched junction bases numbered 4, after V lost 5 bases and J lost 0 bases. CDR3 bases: TGTGCCAGTAGTTCAGGGACTAGCCCGAACACCGGGGAGCTGTTTTTT. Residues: CASSSGTSPNTGELFF.

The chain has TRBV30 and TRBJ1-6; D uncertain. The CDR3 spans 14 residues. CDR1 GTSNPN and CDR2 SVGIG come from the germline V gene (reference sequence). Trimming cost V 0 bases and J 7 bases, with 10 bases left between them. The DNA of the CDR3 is TGTGCCTGGAGTGTTACGGTGGACAATTCACCCCTCCACTTT. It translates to CAWSVTVDNSPLHF.

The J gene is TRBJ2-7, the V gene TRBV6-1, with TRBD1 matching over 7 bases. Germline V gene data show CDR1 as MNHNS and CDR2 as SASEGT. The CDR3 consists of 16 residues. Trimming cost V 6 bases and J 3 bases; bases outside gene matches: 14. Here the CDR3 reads CASRAYRDRLFYEQYF. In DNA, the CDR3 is TGTGCCAGCAGGGCCTACCGGGACAGATTATTCTACGAGCAGTACTTC.

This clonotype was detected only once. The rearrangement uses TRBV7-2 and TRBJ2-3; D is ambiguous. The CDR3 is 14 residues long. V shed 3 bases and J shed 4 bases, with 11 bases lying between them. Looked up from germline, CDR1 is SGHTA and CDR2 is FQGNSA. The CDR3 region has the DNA TGTGCCAGCAGCTTTGCGGACCGGGCAGATACGCAGTATTTT. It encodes CASSFADRADTQYF.

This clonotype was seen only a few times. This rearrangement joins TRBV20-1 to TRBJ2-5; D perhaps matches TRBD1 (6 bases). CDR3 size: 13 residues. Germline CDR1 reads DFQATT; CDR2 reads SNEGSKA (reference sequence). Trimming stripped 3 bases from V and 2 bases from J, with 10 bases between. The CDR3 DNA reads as TGCAGTGCTAGGAGGACAGTTCAAGAGACCCAGTACTTC. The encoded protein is CSARRTVQETQYF.

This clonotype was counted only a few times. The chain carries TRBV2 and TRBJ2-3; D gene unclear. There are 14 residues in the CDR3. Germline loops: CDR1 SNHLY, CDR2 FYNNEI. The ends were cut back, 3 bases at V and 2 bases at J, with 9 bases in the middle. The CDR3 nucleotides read TGTGCCAGCAGTGATGGGCTCCTCACAGATACGCAGTATTTT. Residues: CASSDGLLTDTQYF.